This TCR beta chain was recorded in a study of blood T cell repertoires in COVID-19. Data came from immunoSEQ multiplex PCR; TCRdb stores just in-frame clones and leaves some out. The profile shows 40,000 to 50,000 clones, around nine tenths of them singletons. The CDR3 consists of 17 residues. From germline, CDR1 is SGHTS and CDR2 YDEGEE. V shed 0 bases, J shed 7 bases, and the junction held 10 bases outside the gene matches. The chain has TRBV5-8 and TRBJ2-1; 10 bases map to TRBD1. Sequencing used peripheral blood. The TCR sequence derives from a human donor in a cohort sampled during active COVID-19. CDR3 nucleotide sequence: TGTGCCAGCAGCTTGGTGACAGGGGGCGAGATTTGGAATGAGCAGTTCTTC. Translating it yields CASSLVTGGEIWNEQFF.